Sequencing of this T cell receptor beta chain was carried out in a study of identical twins. Notes on the study in general: The study drew conclusions from cross-sectional statistical analysis, not from following the same donors. Memory repertoires lacked the insertion deficit that abundant cord blood beta clonotypes showed.

Everyone who donated was a healthy Caucasian. There are 19 residues in the CDR3. The V segment lost 2 bases and the J segment 4 bases; nucleotides outside the gene matches: 17. There are many counts of this clonotype. Antigen: not known. TCRdb re-called the 5' RACE reads through MiXCR, storing one row per CDR3 protein. The sample shows some 560,000 distinct CDR3 sequences, approximately 10% of them seen only once. The sample was also linked to a second study, of yellow fever vaccine responses in identical twins.

This chain connects TRBV12-3 or TRBV12-4 to TRBJ2-5, with TRBD2 matching 9 bases. The receptor comes from a young woman in good health. The sequencing sample was made of PBMCs. CDR3 DNA sequence: TGTGCCAGCAGTTTAAGGCGGGAGGGACTGTCATATCGGCGAGAGACCCAGTACTTC. This codes for CASSLRREGLSYRRETQYF.